This TCR beta chain was recovered during a study of blood T cells in healthy people across ages. PCR was performed a second time for about 7 to 11 cycles using a sample-barcoded 5' primer and a J-beta primer mix. TCRdb reprocessed the 5' RACE reads via MiXCR and lists one record per CDR3 protein. The table includes approximately 360,000 distinct CDR3 sequences, roughly half detected once. The length of the CDR3 is 13 residues. Trimming took 7 bases from V and 0 from J; bases not matched to a gene: 5. CDR1 and CDR2 from the germline V gene are SQVTM and ANQGSEA. This receptor was taken from a man between 60 and 75 years old in good health. The sample comprised blood. The chain uses TRBV29-1 and TRBJ1-1; 7 nucleotides agree with TRBD1. Written as DNA, the CDR3 is TGCAGCGCTCCGGGACAGCTGAACACTGAAGCTTTCTTT. Its protein product is CSAPGQLNTEAFF.